This T cell receptor beta chain was identified during a study of blood T cell repertoires in COVID-19. As originally analysed: Estimation of nucleated cell counts relied on the amplification of reference gene primers. Some clones are missing from TCRdb's copy, which holds only in-frame ones; the method was immunoSEQ multiplex PCR. V and J calls plus clone size are reproduced from that table; the DNA served to infer D and trimming. Altogether about 50,000 clones are present, more than 75% being singletons, with the ten largest covering about 16%. V was clipped by 6 bases and J by 4 bases, with 7 bases between them. CDR3 size: 12 residues.

The TCR comes from a man aged 55 to 69 with active or convalescent COVID-19. The sequenced sample was peripheral blood. The chain uses TRBV12-3 or TRBV12-4 and TRBJ1-5; D is uncertain. The CDR3 region has the DNA TGTGCCAGCAGGTTGAGTAATCAGCCCCAGCATTTT. Amino acids: CASRLSNQPQHF.